The entry below describes one T cell receptor beta chain. The antigen this receptor binds is unknown. No much larger clone exists at a distance of one base, and base qualities are not known. TCRbeta CDR3 regions were amplified from genomic DNA by means of the immunoSEQ Assay, a bias-controlled multiplex PCR. As for the authors' bioinformatics: The number of nucleated cells in each sample was estimated by amplification of reference gene primers within the assay. To quantify the absolute abundance of each unique TCRbeta CDR3 rearrangement, sequence reads were collapsed and filtered. For each sample, productive Simpson clonality was calculated as the square root of Simpson's diversity index over productive rearrangements. TCRdb mirrors the immuneACCESS table, restricted to in-frame sequences. Some clones are absent from its copies; in checked studies, under half trace to an unresolved V gene, and the reason for the others is unknown. Clone size and the V and J calls come from that table; the DNA yielded D and trimming. The sample table holds roughly 250,000 clones, of which about 83% were seen once. The top ten constitute 3.5% to 4.5% of the sample.

The germline V and J ends show losses of 1 base and 4 bases respectively, and no gene match explains 8 bases of the junction. In the germline V gene, CDR1 corresponds to MGHRA and CDR2 to YSYEKL. Its CDR3 holds 18 amino acids, cysteine through phenylalanine. Just CDR3 DNA is preserved here, 54 bases in frame from base 1. Collaborating institutions collected whole blood in K2EDTA tubes following their own protocols. For TCRbeta analysis, collaborator samples were shipped as frozen whole blood, as isolated PBMCs, or as DNA extracted from either sample type. The data originate from a study of blood T cell repertoires in COVID-19 (dated by TCRdb to between 2020 and 2021). Background on the whole study: The collaborator samples originated in the United States, Italy and Spain and spanned the acute and convalescent phases of COVID-19. The sample metadata nearly always contained a de-identified subject ID, COVID-19 status, age in years and sex. The samples were drawn from the first 160 participants of the ongoing ImmuneRACE study and from 1,254 subjects provided by 6 global collaborators. Subjects who had been exposed to COVID-19, were actively infected with it, or had recovered from it provided the deeply sampled blood TCRbeta repertoires that made up the dataset. The repertoires were released in a freely available public database meant as a resource for research on the immune response to SARS-CoV-2. The material from the prospective study consisted of cDNA or gDNA derived from T cells, B-cell-depleted T cells, or PBMCs. Where available, HLA class I and class II types were taken from metadata supplied by the sample provider and were not determined by assay-based typing.

Paper-wide results and their limitations: The amount of clinical and demographic metadata varied by source and participant and was provided uncurated.

The chain is made from TRBV4-1 and TRBJ2-6, with 9 junctional bases fitting TRBD2. The TCR comes from a man in his fifties with acute or convalescent COVID-19. The specimen sequenced was peripheral blood. The CDR3 reads as follows: CASSQGVAGAAGANVLTF. Here is the DNA: TGCGCCAGCAGCCAAGGCGTAGCGGGAGCGGCGGGGGCCAACGTCCTGACTTTC.